Given below is one T cell receptor (beta chain) in context. Its antigen is as yet unknown. These data come from a study of monozygotic twins with cystic fibrosis. Study-level points and caveats: Nucleotide-identical clonotype sharing was significantly higher within monozygotic CF twin pairs than between unrelated CF individuals. Median Simpson clonality of approximately 0.0088 suggested naive T cells predominated. Co-twins had the most similar V usage for 13 of 16 pairs, J for 8.

In germline, CDR1 is SGDLS, CDR2 YYNGEE. Trimming shortened V by 6 bases and J by 0 bases, and 9 bases separated the two germline ends. The CDR3 has 13 residues. Some clones are missing from TCRdb's copy, which holds only in-frame ones; the method was immunoSEQ multiplex PCR. The data show tens of thousands of clones, about 87% seen once. The chain combines TRBV9 with TRBJ2-5; D is possibly TRBD1 (6 bases). Specimen: blood. The source of this sequence is a woman aged 25-40 years with cystic fibrosis. CDR3 amino acids: CASKAGDQETQYF. In nucleotides, the CDR3 is TGTGCCAGCAAGGCAGGGGACCAAGAGACCCAGTACTTC.